This record concerns one T cell receptor (beta chain) sequence. The same CDR3 arises from other DNA sequences in this sample as well. The entry originates in a study of blood T cell repertoires in COVID-19. Sequencing was performed with immunoSEQ multiplex PCR; in TCRdb, only in-frame clones are kept and a portion is missing. The sample holds roughly 250,000 clones, 81% seen once. The sequence derives from a woman aged 55-70 years with active or convalescent COVID-19. Sequenced material: peripheral blood.

CDR3: CASSQGYEQYF. CDR3 coding DNA: TGTGCCAGTAGCCAGGGCTACGAGCAGTACTTC. V and J are TRBV19 and TRBJ2-7; D perhaps matches TRBD1 (5 bases). Trimming cost V 6 bases and J 3 bases, with 6 bases left between them. There are 11 residues in the CDR3. Germline V lookup: CDR1 LNHDA, CDR2 SQIVND (reference sequence).